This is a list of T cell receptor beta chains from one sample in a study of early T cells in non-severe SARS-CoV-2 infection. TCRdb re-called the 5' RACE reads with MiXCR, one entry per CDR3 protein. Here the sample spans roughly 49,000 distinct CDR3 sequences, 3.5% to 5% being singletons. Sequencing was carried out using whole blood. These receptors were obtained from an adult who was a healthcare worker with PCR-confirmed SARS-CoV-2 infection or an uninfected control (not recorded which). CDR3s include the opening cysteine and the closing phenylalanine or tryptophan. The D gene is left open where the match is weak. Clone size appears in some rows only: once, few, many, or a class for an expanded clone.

CDR3 protein: CSVELVGTEYEQYF; CDR3 DNA: TGCAGCGTTGAATTAGTTGGGACAGAGTACGAGCAGTACTTC; clone size: few; J gene: TRBJ2-7; D gene: TRBD1; V gene: TRBV29-1
CDR3 protein: CSVERGRGNEQFF; CDR3 DNA: TGCAGCGTTGAAAGGGGGAGGGGCAATGAGCAGTTCTTC; clone size: few; J gene: TRBJ2-1; D gene: -; V gene: TRBV29-1
CDR3 protein: CASSYRTSGGHSTDTQYF; CDR3 DNA: TGTGCCAGCAGCTATAGGACTAGCGGGGGACATAGCACAGATACGCAGTATTTT; clone size: many; J gene: TRBJ2-3; D gene: TRBD2; V gene: TRBV7-2
CDR3 protein: CAWSVRGRGSNQPQHF; CDR3 DNA: TGTGCCTGGAGTGTACGGGGGCGTGGTAGCAATCAGCCCCAGCATTTT; clone size: medium-sized; J gene: TRBJ1-5; D gene: -; V gene: TRBV30
CDR3 protein: CASTPWAGATDTQYF; CDR3 DNA: TGTGCCAGTACCCCCTGGGCAGGGGCCACAGATACGCAGTATTTT; clone size: -; J gene: TRBJ2-3; D gene: -; V gene: TRBV19
CDR3 protein: CASSPLDGQKKDTQYF; CDR3 DNA: TGTGCCAGCAGCCCCTTAGACGGACAGAAAAAAGATACGCAGTATTTT; clone size: -; J gene: TRBJ2-3; D gene: -; V gene: TRBV5-4
CDR3 protein: CATGPTGTGDTGELFF; CDR3 DNA: TGTGCCACCGGACCTACCGGGACAGGGGACACCGGGGAGCTGTTTTTT; clone size: many; J gene: TRBJ2-2; D gene: TRBD1; V gene: TRBV24-1
CDR3 protein: CAAVQGGTDTQYF; CDR3 DNA: TGTGCCGCGGTACAGGGGGGCACAGATACGCAGTATTTT; clone size: many; J gene: TRBJ2-3; D gene: TRBD1; V gene: TRBV6-1
CDR3 protein: CASSLTRLVLYNEQFF; CDR3 DNA: TGTGCCAGCAGCTTGACACGACTAGTCTTATACAATGAGCAGTTCTTC; clone size: many; J gene: TRBJ2-1; D gene: -; V gene: TRBV5-4
CDR3 protein: CRMTGGGVADTQYF; CDR3 DNA: TGCAGGATGACTGGGGGAGGTGTCGCAGATACGCAGTATTTT; clone size: many; J gene: TRBJ2-3; D gene: -; V gene: TRBV20-1
CDR3 protein: CASSLADREVKNIQYF; CDR3 DNA: TGTGCCAGCAGCTTAGCGGACAGGGAGGTCAAAAACATTCAGTACTTC; clone size: many; J gene: TRBJ2-4; D gene: TRBD1; V gene: TRBV7-8
CDR3 protein: CASTPDSSYNEQFF; CDR3 DNA: TGTGCCAGTACCCCGGACAGCTCCTACAATGAGCAGTTCTTC; clone size: -; J gene: TRBJ2-1; D gene: -; V gene: TRBV19
CDR3 protein: CASSPEGFHGYTF; CDR3 DNA: TGTGCCAGCTCACCAGAGGGGTTCCATGGCTACACCTTC; clone size: many; J gene: TRBJ1-2; D gene: -; V gene: TRBV18
CDR3 protein: CAISESTSGSYNEQFF; CDR3 DNA: TGTGCCATCAGTGAGTCGACTAGCGGCTCCTACAATGAGCAGTTCTTC; clone size: many; J gene: TRBJ2-1; D gene: TRBD2; V gene: TRBV10-3
CDR3 protein: CASSGTVREQYF; CDR3 DNA: TGTGCCAGCAGCGGGACAGTAAGGGAGCAGTACTTC; clone size: many; J gene: TRBJ2-7; D gene: TRBD1; V gene: TRBV2
CDR3 protein: CASSAVPFPHGKLFF; CDR3 DNA: TGTGCCAGCTCAGCGGTACCATTTCCCCACGGAAAACTGTTTTTT; clone size: many; J gene: TRBJ1-4; D gene: -; V gene: TRBV12-3/TRBV12-4
CDR3 protein: CASTDLRGAGTGELFF; CDR3 DNA: TGTGCCAGCACCGACCTCCGAGGGGCGGGCACCGGGGAGCTGTTTTTT; clone size: many; J gene: TRBJ2-2; D gene: -; V gene: TRBV27
CDR3 protein: CASSEDRRYNEQFF; CDR3 DNA: TGTGCCAGCAGTGAGGACAGAAGGTACAATGAGCAGTTCTTC; clone size: few; J gene: TRBJ2-1; D gene: -; V gene: TRBV2
CDR3 protein: CASSQRQTLITGELFF; CDR3 DNA: TGCGCCAGCAGTCAGCGCCAGACCCTGATCACCGGGGAGCTGTTTTTT; clone size: -; J gene: TRBJ2-2; D gene: -; V gene: TRBV23-1
CDR3 protein: CSARETDRGGTEAFF; CDR3 DNA: TGCAGTGCTAGAGAAACCGACAGGGGAGGCACTGAAGCTTTCTTT; clone size: many; J gene: TRBJ1-1; D gene: TRBD1; V gene: TRBV20-1
CDR3 protein: CSARWGFGEKLFF; CDR3 DNA: TGCAGTGCCAGATGGGGATTTGGGGAAAAACTGTTTTTT; clone size: -; J gene: TRBJ1-4; D gene: -; V gene: TRBV20-1
CDR3 protein: CASSPRTGLGNTEAFF; CDR3 DNA: TGTGCCAGCAGCCCCCGGACAGGGCTGGGGAACACTGAAGCTTTCTTT; clone size: -; J gene: TRBJ1-1; D gene: TRBD1; V gene: TRBV7-2
CDR3 protein: CASSFDRGQDGYTF; CDR3 DNA: TGTGCCAGCAGCTTCGACAGGGGGCAGGACGGCTACACCTTC; clone size: many; J gene: TRBJ1-2; D gene: TRBD1; V gene: TRBV5-5
CDR3 protein: CASSSLAGGPHEQYF; CDR3 DNA: TGTGCCAGCAGCTCCTTAGCGGGGGGGCCCCACGAGCAGTACTTC; clone size: few; J gene: TRBJ2-7; D gene: TRBD2; V gene: TRBV11-2
CDR3 protein: CSARVLRGQADKNIQYF; CDR3 DNA: TGCAGTGCTAGAGTCCTCCGGGGACAGGCGGACAAAAACATTCAGTACTTC; clone size: many; J gene: TRBJ2-4; D gene: TRBD1; V gene: TRBV20-1
CDR3 protein: CASSLRDSSTYGYTF; CDR3 DNA: TGTGCCAGCAGCTTGAGAGACTCCAGCACCTATGGCTACACCTTC; clone size: many; J gene: TRBJ1-2; D gene: -; V gene: TRBV7-6
CDR3 protein: CSALRDREAYEQYF; CDR3 DNA: TGCAGCGCGCTCCGGGACAGGGAAGCCTACGAGCAGTACTTC; clone size: -; J gene: TRBJ2-7; D gene: TRBD1; V gene: TRBV29-1
CDR3 protein: CASRSGGRGTQYF; CDR3 DNA: TGTGCCAGCCGATCGGGGGGAAGGGGTACGCAGTATTTT; clone size: few; J gene: TRBJ2-3; D gene: TRBD2; V gene: TRBV27
CDR3 protein: CSADQGREGYEQYF; CDR3 DNA: TGCAGTGCCGACCAAGGGCGGGAGGGCTACGAGCAGTACTTC; clone size: few; J gene: TRBJ2-7; D gene: TRBD2; V gene: TRBV20-1
CDR3 protein: CASSLGTGGFTEAFF; CDR3 DNA: TGTGCCAGCAGCTTAGGTACAGGGGGATTCACTGAAGCTTTCTTT; clone size: -; J gene: TRBJ1-1; D gene: TRBD1; V gene: TRBV11-2
CDR3 protein: CSVGTTEQFF; CDR3 DNA: TGCAGCGTCGGGACTACCGAGCAGTTCTTC; clone size: many; J gene: TRBJ2-1; D gene: TRBD2; V gene: TRBV29-1
CDR3 protein: CSARERGNTQYF; CDR3 DNA: TGCAGTGCTAGAGAGAGGGGGAATACGCAGTATTTT; clone size: -; J gene: TRBJ2-3; D gene: -; V gene: TRBV20-1
CDR3 protein: CASTRGAGGSYNEQFF; CDR3 DNA: TGTGCCAGCACCAGGGGGGCAGGGGGATCCTACAATGAGCAGTTCTTC; clone size: many; J gene: TRBJ2-1; D gene: -; V gene: TRBV3-1
CDR3 protein: CASSLAGGAGQPQHF; CDR3 DNA: TGTGCCAGCAGCTTAGCAGGGGGCGCGGGTCAGCCCCAGCATTTT; clone size: many; J gene: TRBJ1-5; D gene: TRBD1; V gene: TRBV7-2
CDR3 protein: CASSLDSGGTDTQYF; CDR3 DNA: TGTGCCAGCAGCTTAGACTCAGGGGGCACAGATACGCAGTATTTT; clone size: many; J gene: TRBJ2-3; D gene: -; V gene: TRBV7-9
CDR3 protein: CASSLTNEKLFF; CDR3 DNA: TGCGCCAGCAGCTTGACTAATGAAAAACTGTTTTTT; clone size: few; J gene: TRBJ1-4; D gene: -; V gene: TRBV5-1
CDR3 protein: CASSLLGSDTQYF; CDR3 DNA: TGTGCCAGCAGCTTACTTGGCTCAGATACGCAGTATTTT; clone size: many; J gene: TRBJ2-3; D gene: -; V gene: TRBV7-3
CDR3 protein: CASSMFSGGGTDTQYF; CDR3 DNA: TGTGCCAGTAGTATGTTTAGCGGGGGGGGCACAGATACGCAGTATTTT; clone size: few; J gene: TRBJ2-3; D gene: TRBD2; V gene: TRBV19
CDR3 protein: CSVAEVEQFF; CDR3 DNA: TGCAGCGTTGCGGAGGTTGAGCAGTTCTTC; clone size: many; J gene: TRBJ2-1; D gene: -; V gene: TRBV29-1
CDR3 protein: CASSIASGREKLFF; CDR3 DNA: TGTGCCAGTAGTATCGCTTCGGGACGCGAAAAACTGTTTTTT; clone size: few; J gene: TRBJ1-4; D gene: -; V gene: TRBV19
CDR3 protein: CSAARAGAWEQYF; CDR3 DNA: TGCAGTGCTGCCCGGGCTGGGGCATGGGAGCAGTACTTC; clone size: many; J gene: TRBJ2-7; D gene: -; V gene: TRBV20-1
CDR3 protein: CASSLATDGEKQYF; CDR3 DNA: TGTGCCAGCAGCTTAGCCACTGACGGGGAAAAGCAGTACTTC; clone size: many; J gene: TRBJ2-7; D gene: -; V gene: TRBV11-3
CDR3 protein: CASSETAGVGDTQYF; CDR3 DNA: TGTGCCAGCAGTGAAACGGCGGGGGTCGGAGATACGCAGTATTTT; clone size: many; J gene: TRBJ2-3; D gene: TRBD2; V gene: TRBV6-1
CDR3 protein: CASSEAGGAFF; CDR3 DNA: TGTGCCAGCAGTGAAGCGGGGGGGGCTTTCTTT; clone size: few; J gene: TRBJ1-1; D gene: -; V gene: TRBV6-1
CDR3 protein: CASSQEHLERSPYPNTEAFF; CDR3 DNA: TGTGCCAGCAGCCAAGAACATTTAGAGAGGAGCCCCTACCCAAACACTGAAGCTTTCTTT; clone size: many; J gene: TRBJ1-1; D gene: -; V gene: TRBV4-2
CDR3 protein: CASSLSPGLGNSPLHF; CDR3 DNA: TGCGCCAGCAGCTTAAGCCCAGGGCTGGGGAATTCACCCCTCCACTTT; clone size: -; J gene: TRBJ1-6; D gene: -; V gene: TRBV5-1
CDR3 protein: CASKQGAADTQYF; CDR3 DNA: TGTGCCAGTAAGCAGGGTGCGGCAGATACGCAGTATTTT; clone size: many; J gene: TRBJ2-3; D gene: -; V gene: TRBV19
CDR3 protein: CASSKSSGRTYNEQFF; CDR3 DNA: TGTGCCAGCAGCAAGTCTAGCGGGCGCACCTACAATGAGCAGTTCTTC; clone size: few; J gene: TRBJ2-1; D gene: -; V gene: TRBV21-1
CDR3 protein: CASSQDLTSVTDTQYF; CDR3 DNA: TGTGCCAGCAGCCAAGATCTAACTAGCGTCACAGATACGCAGTATTTT; clone size: many; J gene: TRBJ2-3; D gene: TRBD2; V gene: TRBV14
CDR3 protein: CSAPSTVTYEQYF; CDR3 DNA: TGCAGTGCTCCCTCGACCGTTACCTACGAGCAGTACTTC; clone size: -; J gene: TRBJ2-7; D gene: -; V gene: TRBV20-1
CDR3 protein: CATSRDGWNEQFF; CDR3 DNA: TGTGCCACCAGCAGAGACGGGTGGAATGAGCAGTTCTTC; clone size: -; J gene: TRBJ2-1; D gene: -; V gene: TRBV15
CDR3 protein: CASSYSMGNYEQYF; CDR3 DNA: TGTGCCAGCAGTTACTCGATGGGGAACTACGAGCAGTACTTC; clone size: many; J gene: TRBJ2-7; D gene: -; V gene: TRBV6-5
CDR3 protein: CSATDRERYEQYF; CDR3 DNA: TGCAGCGCCACCGACAGGGAACGGTACGAGCAGTACTTC; clone size: many; J gene: TRBJ2-7; D gene: TRBD1; V gene: TRBV29-1